The rows below give T cell receptor beta chains drawn from one sample of a study of long-term antiretroviral therapy in people with HIV. Repertoires were generated with immunoSEQ multiplex PCR, while TCRdb's copy carries only in-frame clones and drops some. Of approximately 30,000 clones in the sample, approximately 88% were seen once. This specimen consisted of unsorted PBMCs, obtained roughly 2.7 years after starting antiretroviral therapy. These receptors all stem from a young man with HIV. CDR3s include the opening cysteine and the closing phenylalanine or tryptophan. The order of the fields is J gene, D gene, V gene, clone size, CDR3 protein, CDR3 DNA. The D gene is left open where the match is weak. For some rows the clone size is stated as once, few or many, or as a class when expanded; others skip it.

j_call: TRBJ2-1
d_call: TRBD2
v_call: TRBV13
clone_size: .
cdr3_aa: CASSLPAGMNEQFF
cdr3_nt: TGTGCCAGCAGCTTACCAGCGGGAATGAATGAGCAGTTCTTC

j_call: TRBJ2-3
d_call: TRBD2
v_call: TRBV28
clone_size: .
cdr3_aa: CASSLPLAGADTQYF
cdr3_nt: TGTGCCAGCAGTTTACCCCTAGCGGGAGCAGATACGCAGTATTTT

j_call: TRBJ1-6
d_call: .
v_call: TRBV2
clone_size: .
cdr3_aa: CASDDDDESPLHF
cdr3_nt: TGTGCCAGCGACGACGATGACGAGTCACCCCTCCACTTT

j_call: TRBJ2-3
d_call: .
v_call: TRBV6-1
clone_size: .
cdr3_aa: CASRPGRITTDTQYF
cdr3_nt: TGTGCCAGCAGGCCGGGACGGATAACCACAGATACGCAGTATTTT

j_call: TRBJ2-1
d_call: TRBD2
v_call: TRBV30
clone_size: .
cdr3_aa: CAWSKLTSSNEQFF
cdr3_nt: TGTGCCTGGAGTAAGCTGACTAGCAGCAATGAGCAGTTCTTC

j_call: TRBJ2-1
d_call: .
v_call: TRBV27
clone_size: .
cdr3_aa: CASSFGTEQFF
cdr3_nt: TGTGCCAGCAGTTTTGGGACGGAACAGTTCTTC

j_call: TRBJ2-2
d_call: .
v_call: TRBV5-6
clone_size: .
cdr3_aa: CASSLAGIRGTGELFF
cdr3_nt: TGTGCCAGCAGCTTGGCAGGGATCCGAGGCACCGGGGAGCTGTTTTTT

j_call: TRBJ2-7
d_call: .
v_call: TRBV19
clone_size: .
cdr3_aa: CASSPTGVLEQYF
cdr3_nt: TGTGCCAGTAGTCCTACTGGAGTCCTCGAGCAGTACTTC

j_call: TRBJ2-3
d_call: .
v_call: TRBV28
clone_size: .
cdr3_aa: CASSFENRVAAVTDTQYF
cdr3_nt: TGTGCCAGCAGTTTTGAAAACAGGGTTGCGGCGGTCACAGATACGCAGTATTTT

j_call: TRBJ1-1
d_call: .
v_call: TRBV25-1
clone_size: .
cdr3_aa: CASSEWVGRGARAFF
cdr3_nt: TGTGCCAGCAGTGAATGGGTGGGGCGCGGAGCTAGAGCTTTCTTT

j_call: TRBJ2-3
d_call: TRBD1
v_call: TRBV10-3
clone_size: .
cdr3_aa: CAISESGQGADTQYF
cdr3_nt: TGTGCCATCAGTGAGTCGGGCCAGGGGGCAGATACGCAGTATTTT

j_call: TRBJ2-5
d_call: TRBD1
v_call: TRBV7-9
clone_size: .
cdr3_aa: CASSPLTGVPETQYF
cdr3_nt: TGTGCCAGCAGCCCCCTTACAGGGGTTCCAGAGACCCAGTACTTC

j_call: TRBJ1-2
d_call: .
v_call: TRBV29-1
clone_size: .
cdr3_aa: CSVTTSAGYTF
cdr3_nt: TGCAGCGTTACGACATCGGCTGGCTACACCTTC

j_call: TRBJ2-7
d_call: .
v_call: TRBV21-1
clone_size: once
cdr3_aa: CASSKRGGWGRPGFYEQYF
cdr3_nt: TGTGCCAGCAGCAAAAGAGGGGGTTGGGGTAGGCCGGGATTCTACGAGCAGTACTTC

j_call: TRBJ2-7
d_call: TRBD1
v_call: TRBV18
clone_size: .
cdr3_aa: CASSPQGQNSYEQYF
cdr3_nt: TGTGCCAGCTCACCCCAGGGACAGAACTCCTACGAGCAGTACTTC

j_call: TRBJ1-1
d_call: .
v_call: TRBV5-4
clone_size: once
cdr3_aa: CASSPSRGMNTEAFF
cdr3_nt: TGTGCCAGCAGCCCAAGCCGGGGCATGAACACTGAAGCTTTCTTT

j_call: TRBJ2-7
d_call: .
v_call: TRBV1
clone_size: .
cdr3_aa: CTSSHRGHYEQYF
cdr3_nt: TGCACCAGCAGCCACCGGGGTCACTACGAGCAGTACTTC

j_call: TRBJ2-5
d_call: .
v_call: TRBV10-1
clone_size: .
cdr3_aa: CASSESRGLGRETQYF
cdr3_nt: TGCGCCAGCAGTGAGTCGAGGGGATTAGGTCGGGAGACCCAGTACTTC

j_call: TRBJ1-3
d_call: .
v_call: TRBV19
clone_size: .
cdr3_aa: CASSPILGQLISGNTIYF
cdr3_nt: TGTGCCAGTAGTCCCATTTTGGGACAACTAATCTCTGGAAACACCATATATTTT

j_call: TRBJ1-2
d_call: .
v_call: TRBV2
clone_size: .
cdr3_aa: CASSEALTANYGYTF
cdr3_nt: TGTGCCAGCAGTGAAGCGCTTACAGCTAACTATGGCTACACCTTC

j_call: TRBJ1-1
d_call: TRBD1
v_call: TRBV6-5
clone_size: .
cdr3_aa: CASRNSNRGTEAFF
cdr3_nt: TGTGCCAGCAGGAACAGCAACAGGGGTACTGAAGCTTTCTTT

j_call: TRBJ2-2
d_call: .
v_call: TRBV7-2
clone_size: .
cdr3_aa: CASTRSLSGELFF
cdr3_nt: TGTGCCAGCACCCGCTCCCTCTCCGGGGAGCTGTTTTTT

j_call: TRBJ1-4
d_call: .
v_call: TRBV30
clone_size: .
cdr3_aa: CAWSPRQWANEKLFF
cdr3_nt: TGTGCCTGGAGCCCCCGACAGTGGGCAAATGAAAAACTGTTTTTT

j_call: TRBJ1-5
d_call: .
v_call: TRBV19
clone_size: .
cdr3_aa: CASSSAGWSNQPQHF
cdr3_nt: TGTGCCAGTAGCAGTGCAGGGTGGAGCAATCAGCCCCAGCATTTT

j_call: TRBJ2-3
d_call: .
v_call: TRBV6-5
clone_size: once
cdr3_aa: CASSYPGYSDTQYF
cdr3_nt: TGTGCCAGCAGTTACCCGGGTTACTCAGATACGCAGTATTTT

j_call: TRBJ2-4
d_call: .
v_call: TRBV7-9
clone_size: .
cdr3_aa: CASSLWITGLKNIQYF
cdr3_nt: TGTGCCAGCAGCTTATGGATAACAGGACTCAAAAACATTCAGTACTTC

j_call: TRBJ2-1
d_call: .
v_call: TRBV5-4
clone_size: .
cdr3_aa: CASSLDGLAENEQFF
cdr3_nt: TGTGCCAGCAGCTTGGACGGGCTCGCGGAAAATGAGCAGTTCTTC

j_call: TRBJ2-2
d_call: .
v_call: TRBV6-4
clone_size: .
cdr3_aa: CASSEADTGELFF
cdr3_nt: TGTGCCAGCAGTGAGGCAGACACCGGGGAGCTGTTTTTT

j_call: TRBJ2-1
d_call: .
v_call: TRBV2
clone_size: .
cdr3_aa: CASSEFLAGAYNEQFF
cdr3_nt: TGTGCCAGCAGTGAATTTCTCGCGGGGGCTTACAATGAGCAGTTCTTC

j_call: TRBJ1-6
d_call: .
v_call: TRBV19
clone_size: .
cdr3_aa: CASSLRSGHNSPLHF
cdr3_nt: TGTGCCAGTAGTCTTCGTAGTGGGCATAATTCACCCCTCCACTTT

j_call: TRBJ1-2
d_call: .
v_call: TRBV5-4
clone_size: .
cdr3_aa: CASSLDRDYGYTF
cdr3_nt: TGTGCCAGCAGCTTGGACAGGGACTATGGCTACACCTTC

j_call: TRBJ2-2
d_call: TRBD1
v_call: TRBV7-8
clone_size: .
cdr3_aa: CASSRDRATGELFF
cdr3_nt: TGTGCCAGCAGCCGGGACAGGGCAACCGGGGAGCTGTTTTTT

j_call: TRBJ2-6
d_call: .
v_call: TRBV29-1
clone_size: .
cdr3_aa: CSVRASGANVLTF
cdr3_nt: TGCAGCGTCCGGGCCTCTGGGGCCAACGTCCTGACTTTC

j_call: TRBJ2-1
d_call: .
v_call: TRBV9
clone_size: .
cdr3_aa: CASSPLDSLYNEQFF
cdr3_nt: TGTGCCAGCAGCCCCCTAGACAGCCTCTACAATGAGCAGTTCTTC

j_call: TRBJ2-3
d_call: TRBD2
v_call: TRBV4-1
clone_size: .
cdr3_aa: CASSPLAFSGTSGGPTDTQYF
cdr3_nt: TGCGCCAGCAGCCCCCTCGCATTCTCCGGGACTAGCGGGGGTCCCACAGATACGCAGTATTTT

j_call: TRBJ2-1
d_call: TRBD1
v_call: TRBV11-2
clone_size: .
cdr3_aa: CASSLGQGSYNEQFF
cdr3_nt: TGTGCCAGCAGCCTGGGACAGGGCTCCTACAATGAGCAGTTCTTC

j_call: TRBJ2-7
d_call: .
v_call: TRBV25-1
clone_size: .
cdr3_aa: CASGAAYEQYF
cdr3_nt: TGTGCCAGCGGCGCAGCCTACGAGCAGTACTTC